This T cell receptor beta chain was captured in a study of blood T cell repertoires in COVID-19. Study-wide background: The United States, Italy and Spain supplied acute and convalescent COVID-19 samples. PBMCs, B-cell-depleted T cells, or T cells were the source of the cDNA or gDNA that made up the material.

This clone appeared once. Across under 25 US areas, participants ranged in age from roughly 18 to 95 years. CDR1 and CDR2 (germline): LGHDT, YNNKEL (reference sequence). Trimming took 6 bases from V and 5 from J; bases not matched to a gene: 14. CDR3 length: 16 residues. TCRdb keeps only in-frame clones here, not all; method: immunoSEQ multiplex PCR. This sample has roughly 250,000 clones, with approximately 91% found just once. This TCR was recovered from a woman aged 40 to 49 with acute COVID-19. J is TRBJ1-2 and V is TRBV3-1 (or the pseudogene TRBV3-2), with 8 positions matching TRBD1. Sequencing input: PBMCs or T cells enriched from blood (not recorded which). The CDR3 sequence is CASSPNDRGKAYGYTF. The DNA for the CDR3 is TGTGCCAGCAGTCCTAACGACAGGGGCAAAGCTTATGGCTACACCTTC.